This T cell receptor beta chain came from a study of OX40 agonist ivuxolimab in advanced cancers. Study in general: Every patient in dose escalation had hepatocellular carcinoma, melanoma, renal cell or head and neck cancer. With a range of 23 to 79, age averaged approximately 64 years, and around 83% were male. Study conclusions and caveats: At 0.1-3.0 mg/kg, partial responders had clonal expansion among the lowest observed.

As regards this clone: Antigen unknown.

The data were produced by immunoSEQ multiplex PCR, yet TCRdb's version contains in-frame clones alone and is incomplete. Of more than 100,000 clones detected, around nine tenths appear once; the ten largest clones hold less than 1.1%. Blood sampling was done at baseline, cycle 4 day 1, and cycle 7 day 1. Germline assignment: CDR1 GTSNPN and CDR2 SVGIG (reference sequence). The V segment lost 3 bases and the J segment 1 base; nucleotides outside the gene matches: 1. There are 15 residues in the CDR3. The clonotype was recovered from an adult with an advanced solid tumor such as melanoma, head and neck, liver or kidney cancer. The J gene is TRBJ2-2, the V gene TRBV30, with 11 positions matching TRBD2. This specimen was CD4+ or CD8+ T cells sorted from blood, taken in a trial of the OX40 agonist ivuxolimab. DNA of the CDR3: TGTGCCTGGAGGGGACTAGCGGAGAACACCGGGGAGCTGTTTTTT. As protein: CAWRGLAENTGELFF.